This T cell receptor beta chain is from a study of vaccination and CD4 T cells after COVID-19. Study-wide context: Cells received overlapping spike peptides from SARS-CoV-2, HCoV-NL63, HCoV-OC43 and HCoV-229E as stimulation.

Overall study results and limits: Median SARS-CoV-2-reactive clonotypes rose from roughly 22 to 38, not significantly. Analysis of convalescent patients found that 304 of 307 vaccine-specific clones were spike mono-reactive.

To note about this clonotype: What it binds is not known.

Germline V gene lookup returns CDR1 LGHNA and CDR2 YSLEER. V lost 3 bases and J lost 1; bases outside the gene matches: 1. The CDR3 extends over 16 amino acids. The treatment is: roughly nine-day PBMC culture with coronavirus spike peptide pools or control peptides (ViraFEST assay). At both days 3 and 7, half the medium was replaced with fresh IL-2 medium. The Oncomine TCR Beta short-read assay was applied to DNA of cultured CD4+ T cells. TCRdb reprocessed the PCR reads via MiXCR and lists one record per CDR3 protein. The sample includes about 4,500 distinct CDR3 sequences, roughly a fifth of them seen just once.

J is TRBJ2-1 and V is TRBV4-3, with 12 bases aligning to TRBD2. The receptor's source is a human donor who had recovered from COVID-19. The material was CD4+ T cells from blood, cultured in vitro, obtained after SARS-CoV-2 vaccination. CDR3 sequence (DNA): TGCGCCAGCAGCCAGGGGACTAGCGGGTCCTACAATGAGCAGTTCTTC. Protein: CASSQGTSGSYNEQFF.